This TCR beta chain emerged from a study of post-analysis software for immune sequencing data. Unique molecular identifiers were present in the TCR beta cDNA libraries. MiXCR was run by TCRdb on the PCR reads, yielding one entry per CDR3 protein. The table includes more than 350,000 distinct CDR3 sequences, approximately 38% detected once. Note on this clonotype: Its target is not known.

Looked up from germline, CDR1 is KGHSH and CDR2 is LQKENI. The CDR3 has 13 amino acids. Trimming removed 3 bases from V and 4 bases from J, with 9 bases in between. The study, taken as a whole, reports: TRBV5-6, TRBV5-1 and TRBV20-1 were among 4 or 5 TRBV segments more frequent in patients than controls.

This TCR was recovered from a girl aged 2 to 10 with multiple sclerosis. The sample taken for sequencing was blood. The rearrangement links TRBV18 to TRBJ2-5; D unclear. The CDR3: CASSPLTPETQYF. In DNA form, the CDR3 reads TGTGCCAGCTCACCTTTGACCCCAGAGACCCAGTACTTC.